This passage covers 8 T cell receptor beta chains from one sample sequenced in a study of shared clonotypes between healthy human individuals. The data were produced by immunoSEQ multiplex PCR, yet TCRdb's version contains in-frame clones alone and is incomplete. The sample yields 400,000 to 500,000 clones, 70% to 80% seen once. The source material was PBMCs. The receptors were sampled from a woman between 40 and 55 years old in good health. Some clones in this sample may be carry-over from other donors' samples.

Note on this clone: Other DNA sequences in the sample encode the same CDR3. The chain has TRBV7-2 and TRBJ2-7; no reliable D call. V shed 4 bases and J shed 2 bases, with 12 bases lying between them. The CDR3 consists of 14 residues. CDR1 and CDR2 from the germline V gene are SGHTA and FQGNSA. The CDR3 coding sequence is TGTGCCAGCAGCTCTCCGGGCGGACCCTACGAGCAGTACTTC. Its translation: CASSSPGGPYEQYF.

J is TRBJ2-5 and V is TRBV18, with TRBD2 matching 9 bases. Germline V lookup: CDR1 KGHSH, CDR2 LQKENI. Unmatched junction bases numbered 7, after V lost 6 bases and J lost 2 bases. The CDR3 length is 15 residues. The CDR3 DNA reads TGTGCCAGCTCCTCAGTCGCGGGAGGGCAAGAGACCCAGTACTTC. Amino acid sequence: CASSSVAGGQETQYF.

The chain links TRBV7-5 to TRBJ2-7; the table's D call of TRBD2 was not tested on the DNA. TRBV7-5 represents a pseudogene. The CDR3 consists of 16 residues. CDR3 coding DNA: TGTGTCAGAAGCTTACGCGGACTAGCGGGCTCCTACGAGCAGTACTTC. Protein sequence: CVRSLRGLAGSYEQYF.

This clone was found once. CDR3 sequence reads: CASTGLAGDDEQYF. CDR3 nucleotides: TGCGCCAGCACCGGACTAGCGGGAGACGACGAGCAGTACTTC. The chain has TRBV10-2 and TRBJ2-7; 13 positions agree with TRBD2. The germline gives CDR1 WSHSY, CDR2 SAAADI. This CDR3 is 14 amino acids long. V dropped 7 bases and J dropped 5; count of bases not matched to a gene: 5.

Comments on this clone: The same CDR3 arises from other DNA sequences in this sample as well. The chain uses TRBV7-2 and TRBJ2-1; D remains ambiguous. The length of the CDR3 is 14 residues. Germline-derived CDR1 and CDR2 are SGHTA and FQGNSA. V shed 5 bases and J shed 0 bases, with 8 bases lying between them. The DNA for the CDR3 is TGTGCCAGCAGCCCGCCTAGCTCCTACAATGAGCAGTTCTTC. This gives the protein CASSPPSSYNEQFF.

V and J are TRBV5-1 and TRBJ2-7; D is possibly TRBD2 (6 bases). This CDR3 spans 16 amino acids. The germline V gene encodes CDR1 SGHRS and CDR2 YFSETQ. Trimming pared 0 bases from V and 0 bases from J, leaving 13 bases between. The CDR3 coding sequence is TGCGCCAGCAGCTTGGATAAGCGGGCCAGCTCCTACGAGCAGTACTTC. Translation: CASSLDKRASSYEQYF.

Turning to this clone: At the DNA level, this CDR3 is encoded by other sequences in the same sample as well. V gene TRBV7-3 combines with J gene TRBJ2-7; the D is unclear. This CDR3 is 12 amino acids long. V lost 0 bases, J lost 6 bases, and 6 bases lay in between. Germline CDR1 SGHTA, CDR2 FQGTGA. The CDR3 DNA reads as TGTGCCAGCAGCTTAACGGGTTCCGAGCAGTACTTC. Its protein is CASSLTGSEQYF.

The chain has TRBV6-7 and TRBJ2-1, with a tentative D call TRBD1 (8 bases). TRBV6-7 is placed among ORFs of uncertain function. Trimming took 6 bases from V and 1 from J, leaving 13 bases between them. The CDR3 consists of 15 residues. The DNA for the CDR3 is TGTGCCAGCAGCCCACAGGGGGGGTCCTACAATGAGCAGTTCTTC. Its protein is CASSPQGGSYNEQFF.